This T cell receptor beta chain was sequenced in a study of blood T cell repertoires in COVID-19. Study at large: The samples span acute and convalescent COVID-19 from the United States, Italy and Spain. PBMCs, B-cell-depleted T cells, or T cells were the source of the cDNA or gDNA that made up the material.

Produced via immunoSEQ multiplex PCR; TCRdb's table is partial and in-frame only. The table records 140,000 to 150,000 clones, roughly 90% of them present only once. The CDR3 has 12 amino acids. Trimming removed 2 bases at V and 9 bases at J, with 14 bases between. CDR1 and CDR2 from the germline V gene are GTSNPN and SVGIG (reference sequence). This clone was picked up one time. Sequencing was carried out using peripheral blood. The chain has TRBV30 and TRBJ2-7; a possible D gene is TRBD2 (5 bases). The receptor was isolated from a human donor in a cohort sampled during active COVID-19. This CDR3 reads CAWSRGRVGQYF. CDR3 sequence (DNA): TGTGCCTGGAGTCGGGGTAGGGTGGGGCAGTACTTC.